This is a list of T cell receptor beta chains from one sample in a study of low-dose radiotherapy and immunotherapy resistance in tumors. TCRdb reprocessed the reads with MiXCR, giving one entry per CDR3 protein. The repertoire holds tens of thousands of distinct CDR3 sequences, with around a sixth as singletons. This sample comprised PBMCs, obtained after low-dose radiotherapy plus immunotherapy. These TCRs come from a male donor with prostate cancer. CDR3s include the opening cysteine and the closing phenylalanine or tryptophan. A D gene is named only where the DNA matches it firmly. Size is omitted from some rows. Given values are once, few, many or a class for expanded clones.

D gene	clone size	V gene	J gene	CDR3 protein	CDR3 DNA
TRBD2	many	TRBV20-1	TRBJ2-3	CSAPRPGGPDTQYF	TGCAGTGCTCCAAGGCCGGGAGGGCCAGATACGCAGTATTTT
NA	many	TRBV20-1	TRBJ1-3	CSAEAIGNTIYF	TGCAGTGCTGAAGCTATTGGAAACACCATATATTTT
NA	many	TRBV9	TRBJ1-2	CASSGLAANYGYTF	TGTGCCAGCAGCGGGCTGGCGGCGAACTATGGCTACACCTTC
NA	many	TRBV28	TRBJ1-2	CASSRGSPYGYTF	TGTGCCAGCAGTAGGGGCAGTCCCTATGGCTACACCTTC
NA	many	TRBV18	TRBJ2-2	CASSPTAANTGELFF	TGTGCCAGCTCACCAACAGCTGCGAACACCGGGGAGCTGTTTTTT
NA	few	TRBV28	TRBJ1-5	CASSLGEPQHF	TGTGCCAGCAGTTTAGGGGAGCCCCAGCATTTT
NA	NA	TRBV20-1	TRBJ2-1	CSAVPGSHYNEQFF	TGCAGTGCCGTCCCAGGGTCCCATTACAATGAGCAGTTCTTC
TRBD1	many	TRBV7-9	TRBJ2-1	CASSFDRGPSREQFF	TGTGCCAGCAGCTTCGACAGGGGCCCTTCAAGGGAGCAGTTCTTC
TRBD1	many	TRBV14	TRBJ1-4	CASSLLQGVNEKLFF	TGTGCCAGCAGCCTCTTGCAGGGGGTGAATGAAAAACTGTTTTTT
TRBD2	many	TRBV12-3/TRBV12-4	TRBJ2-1	CASEEAGVRNEQFF	TGTGCCAGCGAAGAAGCGGGAGTTCGGAATGAGCAGTTCTTC